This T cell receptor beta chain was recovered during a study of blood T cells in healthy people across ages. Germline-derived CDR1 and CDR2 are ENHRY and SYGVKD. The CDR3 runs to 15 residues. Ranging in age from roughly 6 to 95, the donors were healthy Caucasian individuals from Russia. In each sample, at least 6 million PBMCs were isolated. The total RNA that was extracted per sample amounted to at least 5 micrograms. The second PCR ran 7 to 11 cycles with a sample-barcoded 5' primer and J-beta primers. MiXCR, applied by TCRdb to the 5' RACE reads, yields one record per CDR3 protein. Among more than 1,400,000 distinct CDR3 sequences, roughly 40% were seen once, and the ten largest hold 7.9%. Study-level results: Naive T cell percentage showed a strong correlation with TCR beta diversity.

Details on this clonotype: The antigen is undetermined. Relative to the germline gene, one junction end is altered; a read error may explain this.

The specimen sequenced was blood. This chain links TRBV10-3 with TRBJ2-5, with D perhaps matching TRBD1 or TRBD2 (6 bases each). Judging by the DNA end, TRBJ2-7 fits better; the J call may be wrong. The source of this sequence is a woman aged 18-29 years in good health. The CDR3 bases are TGTGTCATCAGTGACAAGGGGGTCGGGGGTTACGAGCAGTACTTC. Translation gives CVISDKGVGGYEQYF.